This T cell receptor (beta chain) appears in the sequencing data of a study of T cell clones after liver transplantation. Measured with immunoSEQ multiplex PCR; TCRdb has only the in-frame clones, and not every one. Among tens of thousands of clones listed, more than 90% were seen once. CDR3 length: 15 residues. The junction had 9 bases not matched to a gene; V was cut back by 4 bases and J by 10 bases. CDR1 and CDR2 from the germline V gene are LNHDA and SQIVND (reference sequence). To note about this clone: The antigen remains unidentified.

Study results and caveats: Conclusions were preliminary, with small, heterogeneous patient groups.

This TCR derives from a human donor who received a liver transplant. This chain links TRBV19 with TRBJ2-1; 11 nucleotides agree with TRBD2. Specimen: CD4+ T cells from blood, collected before liver transplant. CDR3 protein: CASSTSSGGYGEQFF. The CDR3 DNA reads as TGTGCCAGTAGTACCTCTAGCGGGGGGTACGGGGAGCAGTTCTTC.